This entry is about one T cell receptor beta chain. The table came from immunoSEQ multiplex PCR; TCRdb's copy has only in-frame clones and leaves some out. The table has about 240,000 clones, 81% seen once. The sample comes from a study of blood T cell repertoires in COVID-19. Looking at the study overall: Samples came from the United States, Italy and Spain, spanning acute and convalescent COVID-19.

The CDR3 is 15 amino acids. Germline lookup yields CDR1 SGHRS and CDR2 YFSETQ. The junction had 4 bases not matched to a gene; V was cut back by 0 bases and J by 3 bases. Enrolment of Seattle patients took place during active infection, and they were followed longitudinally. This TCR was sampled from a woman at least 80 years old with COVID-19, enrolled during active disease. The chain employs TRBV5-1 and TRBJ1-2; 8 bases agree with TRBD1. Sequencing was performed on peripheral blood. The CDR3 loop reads CASSLADRADYGYTF. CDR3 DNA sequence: TGCGCCAGCAGCTTGGCGGACAGGGCTGACTATGGCTACACCTTC.